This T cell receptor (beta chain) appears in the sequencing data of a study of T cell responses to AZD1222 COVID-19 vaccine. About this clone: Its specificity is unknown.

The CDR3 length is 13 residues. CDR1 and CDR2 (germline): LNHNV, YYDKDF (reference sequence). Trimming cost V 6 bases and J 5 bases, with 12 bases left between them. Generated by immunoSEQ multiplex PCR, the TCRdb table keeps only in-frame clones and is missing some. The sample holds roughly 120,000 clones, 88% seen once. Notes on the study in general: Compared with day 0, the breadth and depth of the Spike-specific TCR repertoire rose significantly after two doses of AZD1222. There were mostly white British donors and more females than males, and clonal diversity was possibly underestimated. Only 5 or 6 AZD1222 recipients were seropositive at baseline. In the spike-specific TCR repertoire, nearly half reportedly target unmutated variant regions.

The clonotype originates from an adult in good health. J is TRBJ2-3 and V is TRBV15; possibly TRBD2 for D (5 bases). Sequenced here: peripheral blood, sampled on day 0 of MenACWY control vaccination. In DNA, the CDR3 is TGTGCCACCAGGGACCTCAGCGGAGATACGCAGTATTTT. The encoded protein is CATRDLSGDTQYF.